This paragraph reports one TCR beta chain. The source of the sample is a study of OX40 agonist ivuxolimab in advanced cancers. TCRdb keeps only in-frame clones here, not all; method: immunoSEQ multiplex PCR. Among about 17,000 clones listed, 73% were seen once. V lost 7 bases to trimming and J lost 2 bases; unmatched junction nucleotides: 4. CDR1 and CDR2 (germline): LNHDA, SQIVND (reference sequence). The CDR3 has 16 residues. This specimen was CD4+ or CD8+ T cells sorted from blood, taken in a trial of the OX40 agonist ivuxolimab. This sequence joins TRBV19 and TRBJ2-5; 16 nucleotides agree with TRBD2. The source is an adult with an advanced solid tumor such as melanoma, head and neck, liver or kidney cancer. CDR3 in DNA: TGTGCCAGTACCGGGACTAGCGGGAGGGAGCAAGAGACCCAGTACTTC. This gives the protein CASTGTSGREQETQYF.